What follows are 32 T cell receptor beta chains derived from one specimen sequenced in a study of blood T cell repertoires in COVID-19. Clones were sequenced by immunoSEQ multiplex PCR, and TCRdb holds only the in-frame ones, with some missing. This sample has some 190,000 clones, with around 85% found just once. Sequenced material: peripheral blood. Receptors originate from a woman in her fifties or sixties with acute or convalescent COVID-19.

This chain joins TRBV19 and TRBJ1-2, with 7 bases lining up with TRBD1. This CDR3 spans 16 amino acids. Trimming took 7 bases from V and 3 from J; bases not matched to a gene: 14. The germline V gene has CDR1 LNHDA and CDR2 SQIVND (reference sequence). The CDR3 DNA reads TGTGCCAGTAAAGGGACAGCGTCCGTGGCCTACTATGGCTACACCTTC. Translated, it gives CASKGTASVAYYGYTF.

With respect to this clone: The sample carries other DNA sequences with the same CDR3. V gene TRBV19 combines with J gene TRBJ1-6; TRBD1 agrees at 10 bases. V dropped 4 bases and J dropped 9; count of bases not matched to a gene: 6. The CDR3 extends over 15 amino acids. Germline CDR1 reads LNHDA; CDR2 reads SQIVND (reference sequence). CDR3 bases: TGTGCCAGTAGTACCCCGGGACAGGGGTTTTCACCCCTCCACTTT. Translated: CASSTPGQGFSPLHF.

The chain combines TRBV11-3 with TRBJ2-1; 11 nucleotides agree with TRBD2. The CDR3 has 14 amino acids. With 4 bases clipped from V and 9 bases from J, the junction kept 5 bases outside the gene matches. CDR1 and CDR2 (germline): SGHNT, YENEEA. The DNA for the CDR3 is TGTGCCAGCAGCTCGACTAGCGGGGTTGGTGAGCAGTTCTTC. Protein sequence: CASSSTSGVGEQFF.

The gene calls are TRBV27 and TRBJ1-5; D uncertain. Trimming removed 5 bases from V and 2 bases from J, with 4 bases in between. The CDR3 runs to 12 residues. CDR1 MNHEY and CDR2 SMNVEV come from the germline V gene (reference sequence). The CDR3 DNA is TGTGCCAGCAGTGAGGGCAATCAGCCCCAGCATTTT. It yields the protein CASSEGNQPQHF.

The chain links TRBV5-1 to TRBJ2-7; 7 positions match TRBD1. The CDR3 is 13 amino acids. CDR1 is SGHRS, CDR2 YFSETQ, per germline. After removal of 8 bases from V and 0 bases from J, the junction contained 5 bases not matched to a gene. This CDR3 is CASSGTVSYEQYF. The CDR3 coding sequence is TGCGCCAGTTCCGGGACAGTCTCCTACGAGCAGTACTTC.

The rearrangement uses TRBV15 and TRBJ1-6; D remains ambiguous. The V end was cut by 5 bases, the J end by 7 bases, with 6 bases between. In germline, CDR1 is LNHNV, CDR2 YYDKDF (reference sequence). This CDR3 spans 12 amino acids. CDR3: CATSVQNSPLHF. CDR3 nucleotides: TGTGCCACCAGCGTCCAAAATTCACCCCTCCACTTT.

V and J are TRBV12-1 and TRBJ2-5; no check of the table's D call, TRBD2, against the DNA was made. TRBV12-1 constitutes a pseudogene. The CDR3 extends over 16 amino acids. The chain's CDR3 is CASSLDGDSCEKTQYF. The CDR3 DNA is TGTGCCAGCAGTTTAGACGGGGACTCGTGTGAAAAGACCCAGTACTTC.

J is TRBJ1-2 and V is TRBV5-5; D gene uncertain. The CDR3 is 14 residues long. Germline V gives CDR1 SGHKS, CDR2 YYEKEE (reference sequence). V dropped 0 bases and J dropped 4 bases, with 10 bases sitting between them. CDR3 sequence reads: CASSLESFGYGYTF. The CDR3 coding sequence is TGTGCCAGCAGCTTGGAGAGTTTTGGCTATGGCTACACCTTC. Full variable domain (missing parts from reference TRBV5-5 and TRBJ1-2): DAGVTQSPTHLIKTRGQQVTLRCSPISGHKSVSWYQQVLGQGPQFIFQYYEKEERGRGNFPDRFSARQFPNYSSELNVNALLLGDSALYLCASSLESFGYGYTFGSGTRLTVV.

V gene TRBV18 combines with J gene TRBJ1-6; possibly TRBD1 for D (5 bases). Germline V gene data show CDR1 as KGHSH and CDR2 as LQKENI. The CDR3 has 13 residues. Trimming pared 3 bases from V and 11 bases from J, leaving 11 bases between. The CDR3 here is CASSPAGQAPLHF. CDR3 DNA sequence: TGTGCCAGCTCACCTGCGGGGCAGGCACCCCTCCACTTT.

This rearrangement joins TRBV7-2 to TRBJ2-2; D uncertain. The CDR3 consists of 14 residues. The germline V and J ends were trimmed by 3 bases and 1 base, with 6 bases remaining between them. Germline-derived CDR1 and CDR2 are SGHTA and FQGNSA. The CDR3 is CASSFSGNTGELFF. The CDR3 DNA reads as TGTGCCAGCAGCTTCTCCGGGAACACCGGGGAGCTGTTTTTT.

The chain carries TRBV9 and TRBJ2-1; D ambiguous. Trimming stripped 0 bases from V and 4 bases from J, with 5 bases between. Germline values: CDR1 SGDLS, CDR2 YYNGEE. There are 13 residues in the CDR3. CDR3 nucleotides: TGTGCCAGCAGCGTAGGAGTTTACAATGAGCAGTTCTTC. Protein product: CASSVGVYNEQFF. Using reference TRBV9 and TRBJ2-1 for the parts outside the CDR3, the full variable domain is DSGVTQTPKHLITATGQRVTLRCSPRSGDLSVYWYQQSLDQGLQFLIQYYNGEERAKGNILERFSAQQFPDLHSELNLSSLELGDSALYFCASSVGVYNEQFFGPGTRLTVL.

V gene TRBV3-1 (or the pseudogene TRBV3-2) combines with J gene TRBJ2-3; 7 bases are shared with TRBD1. From germline, CDR1 is LGHDT and CDR2 YNNKEL (reference sequence). The CDR3 extends over 15 amino acids. After removal of 0 bases from V and 4 bases from J, the junction contained 4 bases not matched to a gene. The DNA of the CDR3 is TGTGCCAGCAGCCAAGATCCCCAGGGGGCAGATACGCAGTATTTT. This encodes CASSQDPQGADTQYF.

The rearrangement joins TRBV12-3 or TRBV12-4 to TRBJ1-3, with D possibly TRBD1 on 5 matching bases. V was clipped by 6 bases and J by 2 bases, with 8 bases between them. CDR3 size: 13 residues. The chain's CDR3 is CASSAGTGNTIYF. The CDR3 nucleotides read TGTGCCAGCAGCGCAGGGACTGGAAACACCATATATTTT.

The rearrangement links TRBV7-2 to TRBJ1-5; the match to TRBD1 covers 8 bases. Losses at the gene ends were 4 bases for V and 5 bases for J; bases not matched to a gene: 1. The germline CDR1 and CDR2 sequences are SGHTA and FQGNSA. This CDR3 is built from 13 residues. The CDR3 loop is CASSSQGDQPQHF. The CDR3 region has the DNA TGTGCCAGCAGCTCACAGGGGGATCAGCCCCAGCATTTT.

The V and J genes are TRBV30 and TRBJ1-4; D is unresolved. The germline gives CDR1 GTSNPN, CDR2 SVGIG (reference sequence). The CDR3 is 13 amino acids. V gave up 4 bases and J gave up 7 bases, with 13 bases separating them. In DNA, the CDR3 is TGTGCCTGGAATCGGGGAGTTCGTGAAAAACTGTTTTTT. Residues: CAWNRGVREKLFF.

The gene calls are TRBV6-5 and TRBJ1-5, with D unclear. From germline, CDR1 is MNHEY and CDR2 SVGAGI. Trimming left V 0 bases short and J 2 bases short, with 11 bases between. The CDR3 totals 16 residues. The CDR3 DNA is TGTGCCAGCAGTTACTCGGGGAGCGCGGGCAATCAGCCCCAGCATTTT. It codes for CASSYSGSAGNQPQHF.

This chain connects TRBV7-6 to TRBJ2-6, with 7 bases matching TRBD1. The V segment lost 1 base and the J segment 4 bases; nucleotides outside the gene matches: 10. CDR3 length: 18 amino acids. The germline V gene encodes CDR1 SGHVS and CDR2 FNYEAQ. The CDR3 loop is CASSLGGTAGSGANVLTF. The CDR3 nucleotides are TGTGCCAGCAGCTTAGGGGGGACAGCTGGATCGGGGGCCAACGTCCTGACTTTC.

V and J are TRBV11-2 and TRBJ2-7, with TRBD1 identical over 8 bases. This CDR3 is 14 amino acids long. CDR1 and CDR2 from the germline V gene are SGHAT and FQNNGV. Losses at the gene ends were 8 bases for V and 6 bases for J; bases not matched to a gene: 12. The chain's CDR3 is CASGNGQGRREQYF. In DNA, the CDR3 is TGTGCCAGCGGAAACGGACAGGGACGCCGCGAGCAGTACTTC.

Note on this clone: The identical CDR3 is also encoded by other nucleotide sequences in the sample. The chain employs TRBV18 and TRBJ2-2; possible D gene TRBD2, 6 bases. Trimming took 3 bases from V and 1 from J, leaving 6 bases between them. Germline V CDR1 and CDR2: KGHSH, LQKENI. The CDR3 extends over 14 amino acids. In DNA, the CDR3 is TGTGCCAGCTCACCGGGACTGAACACCGGGGAGCTGTTTTTT. Translating it yields CASSPGLNTGELFF.

This clone is a singleton in its sample. CDR3 protein: CASSSGEQFF. The CDR3 DNA reads as TGTGCCAGCAGCTCAGGGGAGCAGTTCTTC. The gene calls are TRBV7-8 and TRBJ2-1; D perhaps matches TRBD1 (5 bases). The CDR3 spans 10 residues. The V end lost 4 bases, the J end lost 10 bases, and 5 bases lay between the germline ends. Germline CDR1 and CDR2: SGHVS and FQNEAQ. The complete variable domain, with remaining parts taken from reference TRBV7-8 and TRBJ2-1, reads GAGVSQSPRYKVAKRGQDVALRCDPISGHVSLFWYQQALGQGPEFLTYFQNEAQLDKSGLPSDRFFAERPEGSVSTLKIQRTQQEDSAVYLCASSSGEQFFGPGTRLTVL.

The chain employs TRBV19 and TRBJ2-5, with 9 bases matching TRBD2. The V and J ends lost 3 bases and 1 base, in that order; junction bases with no gene match: 3. The germline V gene has CDR1 LNHDA and CDR2 SQIVND (reference sequence). The CDR3 has 15 amino acids. In nucleotides, the CDR3 is TGTGCCAGTAGTATGAAAGCGGGAGGCCAAGAGACCCAGTACTTC. Protein: CASSMKAGGQETQYF.

The gene calls are TRBV19 and TRBJ1-1, with 10 bases that match TRBD1. CDR1 and CDR2 (germline): LNHDA, SQIVND (reference sequence). V gave up 3 bases and J gave up 9 bases; unmatched junction bases: 4. The CDR3 extends over 13 amino acids. This CDR3 reads CASSIGTGDQAFF. The CDR3 DNA sequence: TGTGCCAGTAGTATTGGGACAGGGGATCAAGCTTTCTTT.

V and J are TRBV19 and TRBJ2-7, with D perhaps TRBD2 (6 bases). The CDR3 runs to 15 residues. Germline lookup yields CDR1 LNHDA and CDR2 SQIVND (reference sequence). Trimming took 5 bases from V and 2 from J, leaving 16 bases between them. The CDR3 protein is CASSAGPEGTYEQYF. The CDR3 region has the DNA TGTGCCAGTAGTGCGGGACCCGAAGGAACCTACGAGCAGTACTTC.

The V call is TRBV12-5, the J call TRBJ1-1, with D unclear. V was shortened by 6 bases and J by 5 bases, with 10 bases between the two germline ends. The CDR3 is 12 residues long. The germline V gene has CDR1 LGHNT and CDR2 FRNRAP. The CDR3 DNA reads TGTGCTAGTGGACCGGGGAGGACTGAAGCTTTCTTT. Residues: CASGPGRTEAFF.

The V gene is TRBV14, the J gene TRBJ2-1; the D gene is possibly TRBD2 (6 bases). Germline V gene data show CDR1 as SGHDN and CDR2 as FVKESK. The V gene lost 4 bases and the J gene lost 3 bases, with 16 bases spanning the gap. This CDR3 contains 16 residues. CDR3 nucleotide sequence: TGTGCCAGCAGCCTGTTAGCGGCTAGGATCTACAATGAGCAGTTCTTC. Translated, it gives CASSLLAARIYNEQFF.

The rearrangement joins TRBV12-5 to TRBJ2-3; 7 nucleotides align to TRBD1. This CDR3 is 16 amino acids long. From germline, CDR1 is LGHNT and CDR2 FRNRAP. The trim removed 1 base at V and 2 bases at J, leaving 6 bases unmatched. Here the CDR3 DNA reads TGTGCTAGTGGTTTGGGACAGGGACCCTACACAGATACGCAGTATTTT. Translated: CASGLGQGPYTDTQYF.

The chain is built from TRBV12-3 or TRBV12-4 and TRBJ2-3; the D gene is possibly TRBD2 (5 bases). The CDR3 is 13 amino acids. V lost 6 bases and J lost 7, with 14 bases in between. The CDR3 region is CASRLGVWNTQYF. In nucleotides, the CDR3 is TGTGCCAGCAGACTCGGGGTTTGGAATACGCAGTATTTT.

This clone was counted a single time. V is TRBV11-3 and J is TRBJ2-4, with 8 positions matching TRBD2. V lost 5 bases, J lost 1 base, and 7 bases stayed unmatched. Germline assignment: CDR1 SGHNT and CDR2 YENEEA. The CDR3 has 16 residues. The CDR3 DNA sequence: TGTGCCAGCAGCGCCGCTAGCGGGCTGGCCAAAAACATTCAGTACTTC. Translating gives CASSAASGLAKNIQYF.

V usage is TRBV5-1 and J usage is TRBJ2-2, with 8 nucleotides matching TRBD1. Germline V CDR1 and CDR2: SGHRS, YFSETQ. V trimming: 4 bases; J trimming: 2 bases; junction bases outside the gene matches: 7. CDR3 length: 16 residues. DNA for the CDR3: TGCGCCAGCAGCGTGGACAGGGCATATAACACCGGGGAGCTGTTTTTT. This encodes CASSVDRAYNTGELFF.

The rearrangement uses TRBV6-1 and TRBJ1-5; TRBD1 agrees at 7 bases. The CDR3 is 18 amino acids. V was pared by 2 bases and J by 4 bases, with 14 bases of the junction left unmatched. CDR1 MNHNS and CDR2 SASEGT come from the germline V gene. The CDR3 loop reads CASSEYRVDRVNNQPQHF. CDR3 DNA: TGTGCCAGCAGTGAATACCGAGTAGACAGGGTTAATAATCAGCCCCAGCATTTT.

The gene calls are TRBV9 and TRBJ1-3; D unresolved. Germline V gene lookup returns CDR1 SGDLS and CDR2 YYNGEE. The CDR3 is 14 amino acids. The V end lost 4 bases, the J end lost 3 bases, and 11 bases lay between the germline ends. The CDR3 loop reads CASSPTGVGNTIYF. The CDR3 region has the DNA TGTGCCAGCAGCCCCACCGGGGTTGGAAACACCATATATTTT.

This chain joins TRBV28 and TRBJ1-1; 7 nucleotides align to TRBD1. This CDR3 comprises 15 residues. Germline values: CDR1 MDHEN, CDR2 SYDVKM. V shed 5 bases, J shed 3 bases, and the junction held 9 bases outside the gene matches. CDR3 in DNA: TGTGCCAGCAGTCGAACCGGGACAGCCTACACTGAAGCTTTCTTT. Its protein is CASSRTGTAYTEAFF.